Below are 32 T cell receptor beta chains sequenced from a single sample in a study of post-analysis software for immune sequencing data. Study-level results: Compared with controls, patients had more of about 5 TRBV segments, including TRBV5-6, TRBV5-1 and TRBV20-1.

Researchers reported that TCR beta cDNA libraries carried unique molecular identifiers. TCRdb independently ran MiXCR on the PCR reads; one entry per CDR3 protein. The repertoire has about 820,000 distinct CDR3 sequences, roughly 58% of them found once; the top ten carry 4% to 5.5%. These receptors lack a known antigen. Sequencing was performed on blood. The receptors were gathered from a girl aged 5 to 17 with multiple sclerosis.

This clonotype was found a few times. The chain is built from TRBV5-1 and TRBJ1-2; tentatively, D is TRBD1 (5 bases). The CDR3 contains 14 residues. Germline CDR1 and CDR2: SGHRS and YFSETQ. V lost 7 bases and J 3 bases, leaving 16 bases between the germline ends. DNA of the CDR3: TGCGCCAGCGCTAACGGGGGGGGAGACTATGGCTACACCTTC. Encoded protein: CASANGGGDYGYTF.

This chain uses TRBV12-3 or TRBV12-4 with TRBJ2-3; the D is unclear. Trimming pared 3 bases from V and 2 bases from J, leaving 9 bases between. This CDR3 is built from 14 residues. Written as DNA, the CDR3 is TGTGCCAGCAGTTTTTACGGATCCACAGATACGCAGTATTTT. Protein sequence: CASSFYGSTDTQYF.

This rearrangement joins TRBV7-8 to TRBJ2-1; 7 positions agree with TRBD2. J lost 3 bases, V lost 5 bases, and 13 bases had no gene match. Germline CDR1 SGHVS, CDR2 FQNEAQ. The CDR3 is 17 residues long. The CDR3 coding sequence is TGTGCCAGCAGCACCTATAGCGGGCCACAAAACTACAATGAGCAGTTCTTC. As protein: CASSTYSGPQNYNEQFF.

This clonotype showed up just a few times. This sequence joins TRBV5-1 and TRBJ2-1, with 7 nucleotides matching TRBD2. V trimming: 3 bases; J trimming: 2 bases; junction bases outside the gene matches: 5. Germline assignment: CDR1 SGHRS and CDR2 YFSETQ. The CDR3 has 15 residues. CDR3 sequence (DNA): TGCGCCAGCAGCTCCGGACTAGAGCCCTACAATGAGCAGTTCTTC. This encodes CASSSGLEPYNEQFF. Full variable domain (missing parts from reference TRBV5-1 and TRBJ2-1): KAGVTQTPRYLIKTRGQQVTLSCSPISGHRSVSWYQQTPGQGLQFLFEYFSETQRNKGNFPGRFSGRQFSNSRSEMNVSTLELGDSALYLCASSSGLEPYNEQFFGPGTRLTVL.

This clonotype was observed a handful of times. V is TRBV28 and J is TRBJ2-7; TRBD2 might be the D (5 bases). Germline V gene lookup returns CDR1 MDHEN and CDR2 SYDVKM. The CDR3 consists of 15 residues. Trimming pared 3 bases from V and 4 bases from J, leaving 16 bases between. The CDR3 sequence: CASSFSGLERYEQYF. CDR3 coding DNA: TGTGCCAGCAGTTTTTCCGGACTGGAGCGATACGAGCAGTACTTC.

This clonotype was seen a few times. This sequence joins TRBV12-3 or TRBV12-4 and TRBJ2-4; the match to TRBD2 covers 10 bases. The CDR3 runs to 15 residues. V shed 4 bases, J shed 4 bases, and the junction held 4 bases outside the gene matches. CDR3 loop: CASSYGLAVKNIQYF. The CDR3 nucleotides read TGTGCCAGCAGTTACGGACTAGCGGTTAAAAACATTCAGTACTTC.

The CDR3 nucleotides are TGTGCCAGCAGCTCCCAGGGCGGGGCCAACGTCCTGACTTTC. Its protein is CASSSQGGANVLTF. The chain combines TRBV5-5 with TRBJ2-6; D might be TRBD1 (5 bases). CDR1 and CDR2 from the germline V gene are SGHKS and YYEKEE (reference sequence). Trimming stripped 3 bases from V and 4 bases from J, with 8 bases between. The CDR3 sequence is 14 residues long.

V usage is TRBV6-1 and J usage is TRBJ2-6, with TRBD1 matching 10 bases. Looked up from germline, CDR1 is MNHNS and CDR2 is SASEGT. V was clipped by 6 bases and J by 2 bases; unmatched bases: 10. The CDR3 consists of 18 residues. The CDR3 here is CASRRRGQGNTGANVLTF. DNA for the CDR3: TGTGCCAGCAGACGCCGGGGACAGGGGAACACTGGGGCCAACGTCCTGACTTTC.

The J gene is TRBJ2-3, the V gene TRBV12-3 or TRBV12-4; TRBD2 matches at 12 bases. Trimming took 5 bases from V and 4 from J; bases not matched to a gene: 4. The CDR3 loop spans 15 amino acids. The CDR3 coding sequence is TGTGCCAGCAGTGCGGGACTAGCGGGCGCAGATACGCAGTATTTT. Translated, it gives CASSAGLAGADTQYF.

The rearrangement uses TRBV5-1 and TRBJ2-2, with D perhaps being TRBD1 or TRBD2 (6 bases each). This CDR3 has 15 residues. CDR1 is SGHRS, CDR2 YFSETQ, per germline. Trimming took 0 bases from V and 2 from J, leaving 8 bases between them. The DNA of the CDR3 is TGCGCCAGCAGCTTGGCCGGGGGCAACACCGGGGAGCTGTTTTTT. Protein: CASSLAGGNTGELFF.

This chain uses TRBV12-3 or TRBV12-4 with TRBJ1-5, with D perhaps matching TRBD1 (6 bases). This CDR3 spans 14 amino acids. Deletions cut 6 bases from V and 7 bases from J, with 16 bases between. The DNA for the CDR3 is TGTGCCAGCAGCACGGGTACAGGGACCCAGCCCCAGCATTTT. Amino acid sequence: CASSTGTGTQPQHF.

V and J are TRBV29-1 and TRBJ2-4; no clear D. TRBJ2-7 explains the end of the DNA better; the J call may be wrong. Germline V gene lookup returns CDR1 SQVTM and CDR2 ANQGSEA. The CDR3 runs to 12 residues. This chain's CDR3 is CSVGVRAYEQYF. For the CDR3, the DNA is TGCAGCGTTGGGGTCAGAGCCTACGAGCAGTACTTC.

The V and J genes are TRBV29-1 and TRBJ1-1; no reliable D call. The CDR3 is made up of 10 amino acids. Germline V gives CDR1 SQVTM, CDR2 ANQGSEA. V dropped 7 bases and J dropped 9 bases, with 12 bases sitting between them. The CDR3 nucleotides are TGCAGCGCCCAGGAGGTCAAAGCTTTCTTT. It codes for CSAQEVKAFF.

This clonotype was detected many times. The rearrangement links TRBV3-1 to TRBJ2-6; 7 nucleotides line up with TRBD2. CDR3 length equals 15 residues. The germline gives CDR1 LGHDT, CDR2 YNNKEL (reference sequence). J was trimmed by 3 bases and V by 4 bases; bases with no gene match: 3. The CDR3 is CASSLGGFGANVLTF. The CDR3 region has the DNA TGTGCCAGCAGCCTCGGGGGGTTTGGGGCCAACGTCCTGACTTTC. Drawing the rest from reference TRBV3-1 and TRBJ2-6, the complete variable domain is DTAVSQTPKYLVTQMGNDKSIKCEQNLGHDTMYWYKQDSKKFLKIMFSYNNKELIINETVPNRFSPKSPDKAHLNLHINSLELGDSAVYFCASSLGGFGANVLTFGAGSRLTVL.

The gene calls are TRBV6-1 and TRBJ2-1, with no clear D. The ends were cut back, 2 bases at V and 0 bases at J, with 8 bases in the middle. The CDR3 is 15 amino acids. Germline CDR1 MNHNS, CDR2 SASEGT. CDR3 DNA: TGTGCCAGCAGTGAAATAACCAGCTCCTACAATGAGCAGTTCTTC. As protein: CASSEITSSYNEQFF.

The chain couples TRBV6-1 to TRBJ2-3; 9 positions agree with TRBD2. Germline V gene sequence: CDR1 MNHNS, CDR2 SASEGT. Unmatched junction bases numbered 9, after V lost 4 bases and J lost 4 bases. The CDR3 spans 16 residues. The CDR3 sequence is CASSALGRGGPDTQYF. For the CDR3, the DNA is TGTGCCAGCAGTGCCCTCGGGCGGGGGGGCCCAGATACGCAGTATTTT.

The chain is built from TRBV3-1 and TRBJ1-2, with TRBD1 as a possible D gene (5 bases). V lost 4 bases and J 4 bases, leaving 10 bases between the germline ends. CDR3 length: 13 residues. Germline V CDR1 and CDR2: LGHDT, YNNKEL (reference sequence). CDR3 region: CASSRGEGYGYTF. The DNA of the CDR3 is TGTGCCAGCAGCCGAGGGGAGGGCTATGGCTACACCTTC.

This clonotype has just one count. J is TRBJ2-1 and V is TRBV5-6; the D is unclear. V lost 2 bases, J lost 8 bases, and 17 bases lay in between. The CDR3 extends over 15 amino acids. Per the germline V gene, CDR1 is SGHDT and CDR2 is YYEEEE. This chain's CDR3 is CASSFPAEFSDEQFF. CDR3 nucleotide sequence: TGTGCCAGCAGCTTTCCGGCGGAGTTTTCGGATGAGCAGTTCTTC.

The chain joins TRBV5-1 to TRBJ2-1; 8 nucleotides match TRBD1. J lost 7 bases, V lost 7 bases, and 28 bases had no gene match. This CDR3 comprises 20 residues. Germline V CDR1 and CDR2: SGHRS, YFSETQ. The CDR3 DNA follows: TGCGCCAGCGCACCCCGTACCCGGGACAGGTTTTTCAGAATGGAAAATGAGCAGTTCTTC. Protein: CASAPRTRDRFFRMENEQFF. The full variable domain, in which reference TRBV5-1 and TRBJ2-1 provide the parts outside the CDR3, is KAGVTQTPRYLIKTRGQQVTLSCSPISGHRSVSWYQQTPGQGLQFLFEYFSETQRNKGNFPGRFSGRQFSNSRSEMNVSTLELGDSALYLCASAPRTRDRFFRMENEQFFGPGTRLTVL.

This chain joins TRBV20-1 and TRBJ2-5; 14 nucleotides match TRBD2. The CDR3 spans 16 residues. Germline trimming cut 5 bases from V and 3 bases from J; bases unmatched to any gene: 8. Germline V gives CDR1 DFQATT, CDR2 SNEGSKA (reference sequence). The CDR3 region has the DNA TGCAGTGCTGATACTGGACTAGCGGGGGGCGAAGAGACCCAGTACTTC. Translation gives CSADTGLAGGEETQYF.

CDR3: CASSPSGSVYEQYF. The CDR3, as DNA: TGTGCCAGCAGCCCTAGCGGGAGTGTCTACGAGCAGTACTTC. The chain recombines TRBV28 with TRBJ2-4, with 10 nucleotides matching TRBD2. The J call is doubtful: the DNA matches TRBJ2-7 better. Germline loops: CDR1 MDHEN, CDR2 SYDVKM. This CDR3 region has 14 residues.

V is TRBV15 and J is TRBJ2-7; 8 nucleotides agree with TRBD1. Losses at the gene ends were 0 bases for V and 2 bases for J; bases not matched to a gene: 3. This CDR3 spans 15 amino acids. Germline V gene lookup returns CDR1 LNHNV and CDR2 YYDKDF (reference sequence). The CDR3 DNA follows: TGTGCCACCAGCAGAGATGCGACAGGGGCCTACGAGCAGTACTTC. Amino acid sequence: CATSRDATGAYEQYF.

This chain uses TRBV5-1 with TRBJ2-7, with a tentative D call TRBD1 (5 bases). V was cut by 0 bases and J by 4 bases, with 11 bases left in between. The CDR3 sequence is 14 residues long. Germline values: CDR1 SGHRS, CDR2 YFSETQ. As DNA, the CDR3 is TGCGCCAGCAGCTTGGTAGGGGATGATTACGAGCAGTACTTC. Amino acids: CASSLVGDDYEQYF.

This rearrangement joins TRBV6-4 to TRBJ2-3; 10 nucleotides agree with TRBD2. The CDR3 loop spans 15 amino acids. Germline-derived CDR1 and CDR2 are MRHNA and SNTAGT. V was pared by 4 bases and J by 1 base, with 2 bases of the junction left unmatched. CDR3 loop: CASSALAGGTDTQYF. CDR3 nucleotide sequence: TGTGCCAGCAGTGCGCTAGCGGGAGGCACAGATACGCAGTATTTT.

The rearrangement uses TRBV20-1 and TRBJ2-1, with 10 bases identical to TRBD2. From germline, CDR1 is DFQATT and CDR2 SNEGSKA (reference sequence). This CDR3 is built from 14 residues. J was trimmed by 4 bases and V by 7 bases; bases with no gene match: 7. The CDR3, as DNA: TGCAGTGGCCGGAGCGGGAGGGATTACAATGAGCAGTTCTTC. Its protein product is CSGRSGRDYNEQFF.

This clonotype was counted only a few times. The chain couples TRBV9 to TRBJ2-7; D is uncertain. V was shortened by 2 bases and J by 6 bases, with 15 bases between the two germline ends. This CDR3 contains 14 residues. Germline V gene data show CDR1 as SGDLS and CDR2 as YYNGEE. CDR3 nucleotide sequence: TGTGCCAGCAGCGTGGGCAGCTATGTGGGCGAGCAGTACTTC. Amino acids: CASSVGSYVGEQYF. Complete variable domain (other parts from reference TRBV9 and TRBJ2-7): DSGVTQTPKHLITATGQRVTLRCSPRSGDLSVYWYQQSLDQGLQFLIQYYNGEERAKGNILERFSAQQFPDLHSELNLSSLELGDSALYFCASSVGSYVGEQYFGPGTRLTVT.

The chain joins TRBV21-1 to TRBJ2-2; the tabulated D call, TRBD2, remains unverified against the DNA. TRBV21-1 is a recognized pseudogene. The CDR3 loop spans 20 amino acids. CDR3 bases: TGTGCCAGCAGCAAAGGTCGACTAGCGGGGGTAACGCGCGACACCGGGGAGCTGTTTTTT. Its protein is CASSKGRLAGVTRDTGELFF.

V and J are TRBV29-1 and TRBJ2-7, with D perhaps TRBD1 (6 bases). The CDR3 length is 12 residues. Germline values: CDR1 SQVTM, CDR2 ANQGSEA. Trimming removed 6 bases at V and 3 bases at J, with 12 bases between. CDR3 bases: TGCAGCGTCGAGGACAGCTACTACGAGCAGTACTTC. Translated: CSVEDSYYEQYF.

This sequence joins TRBV6-5 and TRBJ2-4; D might be TRBD1 or TRBD2, each matching 6 bases. Germline loops: CDR1 MNHEY, CDR2 SVGAGI. The CDR3 length is 16 residues. The V gene lost 0 bases and the J gene lost 5 bases, with 14 bases spanning the gap. CDR3 protein: CASSYSRPGGQNIQYF. In DNA, the CDR3 is TGTGCCAGCAGTTACTCCCGACCTGGGGGGCAAAACATTCAGTACTTC.

This sequence joins TRBV10-1 and TRBJ2-7; TRBD2 is a possible D gene (6 bases). The V gene's germline CDR1 is WNHNN and CDR2 SYGVQD (reference sequence). This CDR3 region has 15 residues. Between the trimmed V and J ends, which lost 4 bases and 5 bases, there was a span of 18 bases. The CDR3 DNA reads TGCGCCAGCAGTGCCCCAGGCCGGGAGAACCACGAGCAGTACTTC. Translation: CASSAPGRENHEQYF.

This clonotype came up a few times. The genes are TRBV10-3 and TRBJ2-2; D is unclear. This CDR3 has 15 residues. V dropped 2 bases and J dropped 7 bases, with 14 bases sitting between them. Germline V lookup: CDR1 ENHRY, CDR2 SYGVKD. The CDR3, as DNA: TGTGCCATCAGTGAGACCACGACCGCGGTCGGGGAGCTGTTTTTT. This translates into CAISETTTAVGELFF.

The chain carries TRBV29-1 and TRBJ1-2, with unresolved D. The CDR3 totals 13 residues. Per germline, CDR1 SQVTM and CDR2 ANQGSEA. The V end was cut by 2 bases, the J end by 1 base, with 8 bases between. The DNA of the CDR3 is TGCAGCGTTGAACGCCCGATTAACTATGGCTACACCTTC. This codes for CSVERPINYGYTF.